This entry lists 22 T cell receptor beta chains sequenced from one sample in a study of blood T cell repertoires in COVID-19 (dated by TCRdb to about 2020). The library was obtained by the immunoSEQ multiplex PCR assay. The table was pulled from immuneACCESS by TCRdb, which kept in-frame rearrangements only. Such tables lose some clones; where checked, under half of the loss comes from unresolved V genes, and the rest has no known cause. For this sample the table gives a few hundred thousand clones, of which around 87% were detected only once. The ten top clones hold 1% of the sample. The sample taken for sequencing was PBMCs or T cells enriched from blood (not recorded which). These TCRs come from a man between 18 and 35 years old who had recovered from COVID-19.

The chain employs TRBV5-5 and TRBJ2-7; 8 nucleotides match TRBD1. In germline, CDR1 is SGHKS, CDR2 YYEKEE (reference sequence). Unmatched junction bases numbered 17, after V lost 10 bases and J lost 2 bases. This CDR3 contains 16 residues. In nucleotides, the CDR3 is TGTGCCTCGGACAGGGCCTTCGAATCGGGAACCTACGAGCAGTACTTC. Its translation is CASDRAFESGTYEQYF.

This chain uses TRBV6-1 with TRBJ1-6; D gene unclear. Trimming shortened V by 0 bases and J by 9 bases, and 6 bases separated the two germline ends. This CDR3 spans 13 amino acids. The germline gives CDR1 MNHNS, CDR2 SASEGT. DNA of the CDR3: TGTGCCAGCAGTGAAGCCACAGCTTCACCCCTCCACTTT. It yields the protein CASSEATASPLHF.

This chain connects TRBV3-1 (or the pseudogene TRBV3-2) to TRBJ1-2, with TRBD1 matching 8 bases. The germline V gene has CDR1 LGHDT and CDR2 YNNKEL (reference sequence). This CDR3 has 17 amino acids. After removal of 0 bases from V and 3 bases from J, the junction contained 9 bases not matched to a gene. The CDR3 is CASSQDLGTGADYGYTF. The CDR3 coding sequence is TGTGCCAGCAGCCAAGATCTCGGGACAGGTGCTGACTATGGCTACACCTTC.

The chain uses TRBV7-3 and TRBJ2-7, with TRBD2 identical over 11 bases. Losses at the gene ends were 7 bases for V and 0 bases for J; bases not matched to a gene: 23. Germline V lookup: CDR1 SGHTA, CDR2 FQGTGA. CDR3 size: 21 residues. The DNA for the CDR3 is TGTGCCAGCACCAGGGGGGGGCCCCCGGGACTAGCGGAGATGAGCTCCTACGAGCAGTACTTC. Translation gives CASTRGGPPGLAEMSSYEQYF.

The chain links TRBV7-2 to TRBJ1-1; D gene unclear. The CDR3 consists of 14 residues. Germline CDR1 is SGHTA and CDR2 is FQGNSA. V lost 0 bases and J lost 5, with 10 bases in between. CDR3 bases: TGTGCCAGCAGCTTAGCTCCCCCTAGAACTGAAGCTTTCTTT. It specifies CASSLAPPRTEAFF.

The V and J genes are TRBV19 and TRBJ2-4, with D uncertain. Trimming removed 8 bases from V and 9 bases from J, with 11 bases in between. The CDR3 is 11 residues long. Germline CDR1 and CDR2: LNHDA and SQIVND (reference sequence). The CDR3 DNA reads TGTGCCAGTCTCATCTCTAGCATTCAGTACTTC. Translating it yields CASLISSIQYF. The whole variable domain, remainder taken from reference TRBV19 and TRBJ2-4, is DGGITQSPKYLFRKEGQNVTLSCEQNLNHDAMYWYRQDPGQGLRLIYYSQIVNDFQKGDIAEGYSVSREKKESFPLTVTSAQKNPTAFYLCASLISSIQYFGAGTRLSVL.

The chain employs TRBV19 and TRBJ1-4; 8 nucleotides agree with TRBD1. The junction had 18 bases not matched to a gene; V was cut back by 6 bases and J by 6 bases. CDR1 is LNHDA and CDR2 is SQIVND in the germline V gene (reference sequence). This CDR3 comprises 18 residues. This chain's CDR3 is CASSNRPGGFVSDEKLFF. In DNA, the CDR3 is TGTGCCAGTAGCAACCGGCCAGGGGGCTTTGTTAGTGATGAAAAACTGTTTTTT.

The V gene is TRBV28, the J gene TRBJ2-7, with D perhaps matching TRBD2 (6 bases). Germline values: CDR1 MDHEN, CDR2 SYDVKM. Trimming removed 9 bases at V and 1 base at J, with 19 bases between. This CDR3 has 15 residues. This chain's CDR3 is CASDTSGTESYEQYF. CDR3 nucleotides: TGTGCCAGTGACACCTCCGGGACTGAGTCCTACGAGCAGTACTTC.

The chain joins TRBV7-6 to TRBJ2-7, with D tentatively TRBD2 (6 bases). CDR3 length equals 15 residues. V was pared by 1 base and J by 5 bases, with 15 bases between. Looked up from germline, CDR1 is SGHVS and CDR2 is FNYEAQ. The CDR3 here is CASSLGAGTLNEQYF. Written as DNA, the CDR3 is TGTGCCAGCAGCTTAGGCGCCGGGACTCTTAACGAGCAGTACTTC.

The V gene is TRBV7-9, the J gene TRBJ1-6, with 8 bases fitting TRBD1. The V gene's germline CDR1 is SEHNR and CDR2 FQNEAQ (reference sequence). The V gene end was trimmed by 5 bases and the J gene end by 6 bases; junction bases not matched to a gene: 9. The CDR3 extends over 16 amino acids. CDR3 nucleotide sequence: TGTGCCAGCAGCCCCATCTCAGGGGGCCGTAATTCACCCCTCCACTTT. Protein product: CASSPISGGRNSPLHF.

The J gene is TRBJ1-1, the V gene TRBV7-6; maybe TRBD1 (5 bases). Trimming removed 5 bases at V and 4 bases at J, with 14 bases between. The CDR3 runs to 14 residues. Germline CDR1 reads SGHVS; CDR2 reads FNYEAQ. CDR3 region: CASSQDPGGTEAFF. CDR3 DNA: TGTGCCAGCAGCCAAGACCCGGGGGGCACTGAAGCTTTCTTT.

This chain joins TRBV29-1 and TRBJ1-1, with D tentatively TRBD1 (5 bases). Germline V lookup: CDR1 SQVTM, CDR2 ANQGSEA. CDR3 length equals 14 residues. Trimming removed 2 bases at V and 0 bases at J, with 10 bases between. The CDR3 DNA reads TGCAGCGTTGAAACCGGACAAGTGAACACTGAAGCTTTCTTT. Encoded protein: CSVETGQVNTEAFF.

This clone was observed a single time. The chain links TRBV5-5 to TRBJ1-4; D is perhaps TRBD1 (6 bases). The CDR3 length is 13 residues. V was cut by 2 bases and J by 7 bases, with 9 bases left in between. Germline CDR1 reads SGHKS; CDR2 reads YYEKEE (reference sequence). CDR3 bases: TGTGCCAGCAGCTTCGGGACAAGTGAAAAACTGTTTTTT. This gives the protein CASSFGTSEKLFF.

The chain links TRBV3-1 (or the pseudogene TRBV3-2) to TRBJ1-2, with D perhaps matching TRBD1 (5 bases). The ends were cut back, 1 base at V and 8 bases at J, with 11 bases in the middle. The CDR3 contains 13 residues. The germline V gene has CDR1 LGHDT and CDR2 YNNKEL (reference sequence). The CDR3 DNA is TGTGCCAGCAGCCAAGGGGTGGGGCGAGGCTACACCTTC. Protein sequence: CASSQGVGRGYTF.

The chain carries TRBV28 and TRBJ2-1, with TRBD2 matching 8 bases. With V trimmed by 4 bases and J by 2 bases, 4 bases remained unmatched. In germline, CDR1 is MDHEN, CDR2 SYDVKM. CDR3 length equals 15 residues. The DNA of the CDR3 is TGTGCCAGCAGTTGGACTAGCATCGCCTACAATGAGCAGTTCTTC. Encoded protein: CASSWTSIAYNEQFF.

This clone was recorded a few times. This chain uses TRBV6-4 with TRBJ2-7; TRBD2 agrees at 9 bases. Germline assignment: CDR1 MRHNA and CDR2 SNTAGT. The CDR3 length is 16 residues. Trimming took 5 bases from V and 3 from J; bases not matched to a gene: 11. CDR3 protein: CASSLPSLAGDYEQYF. CDR3 DNA: TGTGCCAGCAGTTTACCTTCACTAGCGGGTGACTACGAGCAGTACTTC.

The chain links TRBV28 to TRBJ2-5, with 7 bases matching TRBD1. This CDR3 is 12 amino acids long. V lost 4 bases and J lost 5; bases outside the gene matches: 1. The germline gives CDR1 MDHEN, CDR2 SYDVKM. The CDR3: CASSSDRETQYF. DNA of the CDR3: TGTGCCAGCAGTTCGGACAGGGAGACCCAGTACTTC.

The chain recombines TRBV9 with TRBJ1-1, with 10 bases lining up with TRBD1. The CDR3 sequence is 15 residues long. Germline V gene sequence: CDR1 SGDLS, CDR2 YYNGEE. The V segment lost 4 bases and the J segment 6 bases; nucleotides outside the gene matches: 9. For the CDR3, the DNA is TGTGCCAGCAGCCCGGGACAGGGGACAACCGCTGAAGCTTTCTTT. Translated: CASSPGQGTTAEAFF.

The rearrangement joins TRBV11-1 to TRBJ1-1; D is possibly TRBD1 (6 bases). The germline CDR1 and CDR2 sequences are SGHAT and FQDESV (reference sequence). V gave up 4 bases and J gave up 6 bases, with 12 bases separating them. The CDR3 extends over 13 amino acids. As DNA, the CDR3 is TGTGCCAGCAGCTACAGGGAGATTCCTGAAGCTTTCTTT. This codes for CASSYREIPEAFF.

J is TRBJ2-5 and V is TRBV9, with TRBD2 matching 8 bases. From germline, CDR1 is SGDLS and CDR2 YYNGEE. Losses at the gene ends were 4 bases for V and 5 bases for J; bases not matched to a gene: 10. This CDR3 region has 15 residues. The DNA for the CDR3 is TGTGCCAGCAGCCCTCGGGGGGGGCTAAGTGAGACCCAGTACTTC. Its translation is CASSPRGGLSETQYF.

The chain links TRBV6-4 to TRBJ2-3; 7 positions match TRBD1. The CDR3 is made up of 16 amino acids. Looked up from germline, CDR1 is MRHNA and CDR2 is SNTAGT. V trimming: 2 bases; J trimming: 2 bases; junction bases outside the gene matches: 7. The CDR3 sequence: CASSDTGATLTDTQYF. DNA of the CDR3: TGTGCCAGCAGTGACACAGGGGCCACGCTCACAGATACGCAGTATTTT.

The J gene is TRBJ1-2, the V gene TRBV28; 7 bases fit TRBD1. CDR1 and CDR2 (germline): MDHEN, SYDVKM. This CDR3 has 14 amino acids. Trimming cost V 5 bases and J 3 bases; bases outside gene matches: 6. The DNA of the CDR3 is TGTGCCAGCAGTACAGGGGATGGTGACTATGGCTACACCTTC. This gives the protein CASSTGDGDYGYTF.